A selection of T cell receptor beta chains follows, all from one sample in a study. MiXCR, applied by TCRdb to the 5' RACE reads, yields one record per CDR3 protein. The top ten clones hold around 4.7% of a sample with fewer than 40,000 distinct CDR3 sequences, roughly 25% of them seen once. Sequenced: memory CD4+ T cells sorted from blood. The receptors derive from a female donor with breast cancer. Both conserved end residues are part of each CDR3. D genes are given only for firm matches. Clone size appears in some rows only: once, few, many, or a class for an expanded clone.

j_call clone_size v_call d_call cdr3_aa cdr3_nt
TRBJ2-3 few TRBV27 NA CASSLDSGTDTQYF TGTGCCAGCAGCCTGGACAGCGGCACAGATACGCAGTATTTT
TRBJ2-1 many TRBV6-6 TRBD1 CASNGQVFNEQFF TGTGCCAGCAACGGACAGGTTTTCAATGAGCAGTTCTTC
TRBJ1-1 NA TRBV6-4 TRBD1 CASSALTGTEAFF TGTGCCAGCAGTGCCTTGACAGGGACTGAAGCTTTCTTT
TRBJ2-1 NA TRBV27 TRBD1 CASSPRGQGYNEQFF TGTGCCAGCAGTCCTCGGGGACAGGGATACAATGAGCAGTTCTTC
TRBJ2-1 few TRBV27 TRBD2 CASKAGGYNEQFF TGTGCCAGTAAAGCGGGGGGCTACAATGAGCAGTTCTTC
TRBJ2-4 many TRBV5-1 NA CASSLDTVAKNIQYF TGCGCCAGCAGCTTGGACACAGTAGCCAAAAACATTCAGTACTTC
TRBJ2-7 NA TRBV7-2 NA CASSLRDGYEQYF TGTGCCAGCAGCTTAAGGGACGGCTACGAGCAGTACTTC
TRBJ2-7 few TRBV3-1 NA CASSQGTGAYEQYF TGTGCCAGCAGCCAAGGTACGGGGGCCTACGAGCAGTACTTC
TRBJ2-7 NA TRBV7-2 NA CASSLDISAYEQYF TGTGCCAGCAGCTTAGACATCTCTGCCTACGAGCAGTACTTC
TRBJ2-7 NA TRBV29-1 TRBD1 CSVEPGTGRPYEQYF TGCAGCGTGGAGCCCGGGACAGGGAGACCCTACGAGCAGTACTTC
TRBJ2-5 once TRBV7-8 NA CTSSGRTGRETQYF TGTACCAGCAGCGGACGAACAGGGCGAGAGACCCAGTACTTC
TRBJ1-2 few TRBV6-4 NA CASSDSKCISWDYGYTF TGTGCCAGCAGTGACTCGAAATGTATATCCTGGGACTATGGCTACACCTTC
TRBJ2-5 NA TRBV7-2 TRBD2 CASSFFGGGAETQYF TGTGCCAGCAGCTTTTTTGGCGGGGGGGCCGAGACCCAGTACTTC
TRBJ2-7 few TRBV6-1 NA CASSEALSAIGAYEQYF TGTGCCAGCAGTGAAGCTTTGTCAGCGATTGGAGCCTACGAGCAGTACTTC
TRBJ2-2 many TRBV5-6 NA CASSDGNTGELFF TGTGCCAGCAGCGACGGGAACACCGGGGAGCTGTTTTTT
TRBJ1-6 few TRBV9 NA CASSVAKNINSPLHF TGTGCCAGCAGCGTAGCGAAGAACATCAATTCACCCCTCCACTTT
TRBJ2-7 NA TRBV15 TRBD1 CATSRVFGQADYEQYF TGTGCCACCAGCAGAGTATTCGGACAGGCGGACTACGAGCAGTACTTC
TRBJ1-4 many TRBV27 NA CASSHGGEKLFF TGTGCCAGCAGCCATGGGGGCGAAAAACTGTTTTTT
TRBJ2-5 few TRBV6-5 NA CASSYNRQETQYF TGTGCCAGCAGTTACAACAGGCAAGAGACCCAGTACTTC
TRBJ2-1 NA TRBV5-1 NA CASSLAWEQFF TGCGCCAGCAGCTTGGCCTGGGAGCAGTTCTTC
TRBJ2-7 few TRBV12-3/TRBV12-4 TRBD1 CASRGQAAYEQYF TGTGCCAGCAGAGGACAGGCGGCCTACGAGCAGTACTTC
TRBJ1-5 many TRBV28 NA CASSLFVRKQPQHF TGTGCCAGCAGTTTATTCGTCAGAAAGCAGCCCCAGCATTTT
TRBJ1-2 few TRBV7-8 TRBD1 CASSFMGGTASDGYTF TGTGCCAGCAGCTTTATGGGAGGGACAGCCTCCGATGGCTACACCTTC
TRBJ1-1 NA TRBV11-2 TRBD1 CASSLVPGTGTEAFF TGTGCCAGCAGCTTAGTACCCGGGACAGGCACTGAAGCTTTCTTT
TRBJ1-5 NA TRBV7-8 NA CASSLAEGFNQPQHF TGTGCCAGCAGCTTAGCTGAGGGTTTCAATCAGCCCCAGCATTTT
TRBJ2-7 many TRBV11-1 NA CASSLEAGTAWEQYF TGTGCCAGCAGCTTAGAGGCGGGGACAGCTTGGGAGCAGTACTTC
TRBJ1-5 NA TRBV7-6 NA CASGNNQPQHF TGTGCCTCGGGAAATAATCAGCCCCAGCATTTT
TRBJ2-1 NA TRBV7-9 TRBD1 CASSPRDRGYNEQSF TGTGCCAGCAGCCCCCGGGACAGGGGTTACAATGAGCAGTCCTTC
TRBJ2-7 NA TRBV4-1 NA CASSQVLARPYEQYF TGCGCCAGCAGCCAAGTACTAGCTAGGCCCTACGAGCAGTACTTC
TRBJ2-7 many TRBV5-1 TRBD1 CASSRGQENREQYF TGCGCCAGCAGCCGCGGACAGGAGAACCGCGAGCAGTACTTC
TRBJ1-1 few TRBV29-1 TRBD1 CSANPGTGGTEAFF TGCAGCGCCAACCCGGGGACAGGGGGCACTGAAGCTTTCTTT
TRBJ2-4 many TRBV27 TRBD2 CASCPSGRMHIQYF TGTGCCAGCTGCCCTAGCGGGAGAATGCACATTCAGTACTTC
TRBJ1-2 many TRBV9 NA CASSKDSTVYGYTF TGTGCCAGCAGCAAGGACAGCACAGTTTATGGCTACACCTTC
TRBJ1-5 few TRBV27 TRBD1 CASSLAGQGAAQPQHF TGTGCCAGCAGTTTAGCGGGACAGGGGGCGGCTCAGCCCCAGCATTTT
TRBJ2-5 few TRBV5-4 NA CASSFRGSQEIQYF TGTGCCAGCAGCTTCCGGGGGTCCCAAGAGATCCAGTACTTC
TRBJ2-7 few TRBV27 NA CASSLYPGWYEQYF TGTGCCAGCAGTTTATACCCAGGGTGGTACGAGCAGTACTTC
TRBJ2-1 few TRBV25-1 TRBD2 CASHLSGTSGDNEQFF TGTGCCAGCCACCTGAGCGGGACTAGCGGCGACAATGAGCAGTTCTTC
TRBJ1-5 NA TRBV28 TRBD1 CASSLRGRDNQPQHF TGTGCCAGCAGTTTAAGGGGGCGAGACAATCAGCCCCAGCATTTT
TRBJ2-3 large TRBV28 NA CASSLGRVGDTQYF TGTGCCAGCAGTTTGGGAAGGGTTGGAGATACGCAGTATTTT
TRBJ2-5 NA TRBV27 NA CASSLSITGSETQYF TGTGCCAGCAGTTTATCGATCACTGGCTCAGAGACCCAGTACTTC